The 5 T cell receptor beta chains below come from one sample, sequenced in a study of T cell clonality in common variable immunodeficiency. TCRdb's table, derived via immunoSEQ multiplex PCR, lists solely in-frame clones and lacks some. The sample contains about 39,000 clones, none of them singletons. The sequencing input was peripheral blood mononuclear cells. The source of these receptors is a person aged 18 to 70 in good health.

This clone has ten or more counts. The read falls 3 residues short of the CDR3 end, and the missing part is taken from the germline J gene. V usage is TRBV20-1 and J usage is TRBJ1-2, with a tentative D call TRBD1 (6 bases). The CDR3 sequence is 15 residues long. Germline V gives CDR1 DFQATT, CDR2 SNEGSKA (reference sequence). Between the trimmed V and J ends, which lost 5 bases and 4 bases, there was a span of 20 bases. CDR3 DNA, as far as it was read: TGCAGTGCTTATCCTGGACAGATAAGGGGCTATGGC. This translates into CSAYPGQIRGYG. The entire CDR3 is CSAYPGQIRGYGYTF.

This clone has at least ten counts. The read falls 3 residues short of the CDR3 end, and the missing part is taken from the germline J gene. The chain combines TRBV5-5 with TRBJ1-5; D ambiguous. V lost 6 bases and J lost 7, with 17 bases in between. The CDR3 has 14 amino acids. The germline V gene encodes CDR1 SGHKS and CDR2 YYEKEE (reference sequence). CDR3 sequence: CASTLDRTLQPQHF. The CDR3 DNA, read in part, is TGTGCCAGCACACTGGATCGGACTCTCCAGCCC.

This clone appeared many times. Coverage ceases 3 residues before the CDR3 finishes, and the germline J gene fills in the end. This rearrangement joins TRBV19 to TRBJ2-3; 8 bases are shared with TRBD2. CDR1 and CDR2 (germline): LNHDA, SQIVND (reference sequence). The CDR3 length is 19 residues. Trimming removed 3 bases from V and 4 bases from J; junction bases left unmatched: 18. The CDR3 bases that were read are TGTGCCAGTAGTATGGGGTGGACGCAGCGGGAGAGGTCGCCAGATACG. Translating gives CASSMGWTQRERSPDT. The CDR3 as a whole reads CASSMGWTQRERSPDTQYF.

This clone was detected ten times or more. The sequence runs out 3 residues before the end of the CDR3; the remainder is reconstructed from the germline J gene. The genes are TRBV5-4 and TRBJ2-2; D is possibly TRBD2 (5 bases). Germline lookup yields CDR1 SGHNT and CDR2 YYREEE (reference sequence). Trimming stripped 7 bases from V and 6 bases from J, with 16 bases between. The CDR3 totals 14 residues. The CDR3 region is CASAALATPGELFF. The part of the CDR3 DNA that was read is TGTGCCAGCGCCGCCCTAGCTACCCCCGGGGAG.

A note on this clone: With the read ending 3 residues before the CDR3 end, the germline J gene is used to fill in that end. The J gene is TRBJ2-4, the V gene TRBV13; perhaps TRBD2 as D (5 bases). The CDR3 has 16 amino acids. Germline assignment: CDR1 PRHDT and CDR2 FYEKMQ (reference sequence). The CDR3: CASSLGPLLGLYGQYF. The sequenced part of the CDR3 DNA is TGTGCCAGCAGCTTAGGGCCACTCCTCGGACTTTATGGT.